Sequencing of this TCR beta chain was carried out in a study of blood T cells in healthy people across ages. Study-level findings and limits: The unknown donor CMV status may have confounded expanded clonotype changes. Age showed a roughly linear inverse relationship with TCR beta diversity per million T cells.

The trim removed 0 bases at V and 7 bases at J, leaving 6 bases unmatched. CDR1 and CDR2 (germline): SGHDT, YYEEEE. This CDR3 comprises 15 residues. Concerning this clonotype itself: Its antigen remains unidentified.

Then a second PCR, running roughly 7 to 11 cycles, was carried out with a sample-barcoded 5' primer and a J-beta primer mix. Via MiXCR, TCRdb re-called the 5' RACE reads, giving one row per CDR3 protein. The sample comprises roughly 1,300,000 distinct CDR3 sequences, around 55% of which are singletons, and approximately 7% rests with the top ten. Collection of around 10 milliliters of peripheral blood was performed for each donor. V is TRBV5-6 and J is TRBJ2-4; 8 bases line up with TRBD2. The sequence was collected from a man younger than 30 in good health. Sequences were obtained from blood. The CDR3 region is CASSLGSGRENIQYF. The CDR3 DNA sequence: TGTGCCAGCAGCTTGGGAAGCGGGAGAGAGAACATTCAGTACTTC.